One sample yielded the 26 T cell receptor beta chains listed below, sequenced in a study of shared clonotypes between healthy human individuals. Clones were read by immunoSEQ multiplex PCR, and TCRdb kept only the in-frame ones, dropping some. Here the sample spans 2,100,000 or so clones, around 95% being singletons. Sequencing input: naive CD4+ T cells sorted from blood. Subset defined: CD45RA+ positively selected. Receptor source: a man aged 18 to 29 in good health.

Worth noting for this clone: This sample includes further DNA sequences coding for the same CDR3. J is TRBJ2-5 and V is TRBV5-4; 10 nucleotides match TRBD1. The CDR3 totals 14 residues. Germline loops: CDR1 SGHNT, CDR2 YYREEE (reference sequence). Trimming cost V 4 bases and J 4 bases; bases outside gene matches: 4. This chain's CDR3 is CASSPGQGRETQYF. The CDR3 coding sequence is TGTGCCAGCAGCCCGGGACAGGGGCGAGAGACCCAGTACTTC. Based on the CDR3 plus reference TRBV5-4 and TRBJ2-5, the full variable domain is ETGVTQSPTHLIKTRGQQVTLRCSSQSGHNTVSWYQQALGQGPQFIFQYYREEENGRGNFPPRFSGLQFPNYSSELNVNALELDDSALYLCASSPGQGRETQYFGPGTRLLVL.

The genes are TRBV18 and TRBJ2-7, with D tentatively TRBD1 or TRBD2 (6 bases each). Germline lookup yields CDR1 KGHSH and CDR2 LQKENI. The V gene lost 0 bases and the J gene lost 0 bases, with 12 bases spanning the gap. The CDR3 is made up of 16 amino acids. CDR3 sequence: CASSPPVGGTSYEQYF. In nucleotides, the CDR3 is TGTGCCAGCTCACCACCGGTCGGGGGCACCTCCTACGAGCAGTACTTC.

Comment on this clone: Other DNA sequences of this sample code for an identical CDR3. This chain links TRBV5-1 with TRBJ2-3, with 8 bases identical to TRBD1. This CDR3 contains 14 residues. J was trimmed by 3 bases and V by 0 bases; bases with no gene match: 0. CDR1 is SGHRS and CDR2 is YFSETQ in the germline V gene. CDR3 in amino acids: CASSLGTGTDTQYF. The CDR3 DNA follows: TGCGCCAGCAGCTTGGGGACAGGGACAGATACGCAGTATTTT.

This clone was seen just once. The gene calls are TRBV28 and TRBJ2-7, with 12 positions matching TRBD2. Trimming removed 6 bases from V and 2 bases from J; junction bases left unmatched: 5. This CDR3 region has 15 residues. Germline assignment: CDR1 MDHEN and CDR2 SYDVKM. The CDR3 sequence is CASRSPSGGAYEQYF. DNA of the CDR3: TGTGCCAGCAGATCTCCTAGCGGGGGGGCCTACGAGCAGTACTTC.

The rearrangement joins TRBV18 to TRBJ2-7; D perhaps matches TRBD2 (6 bases). There are 14 residues in the CDR3. The V gene's germline CDR1 is KGHSH and CDR2 LQKENI. V gave up 5 bases and J gave up 6 bases, with 17 bases separating them. CDR3 sequence: CASSTDRAGLEQYF. CDR3 sequence (DNA): TGTGCCAGCTCAACGGATAGGGCGGGACTCGAGCAGTACTTC.

CDR3 protein: CASSLNGGQVGDEQYF. CDR3 in DNA: TGTGCCAGCAGCTTGAATGGAGGACAGGTGGGAGACGAGCAGTACTTC. The rearrangement links TRBV5-8 to TRBJ2-7, with TRBD1 matching 7 bases. V was pared by 1 base and J by 5 bases, with 12 bases of the junction left unmatched. CDR1 is SGHTS, CDR2 YDEGEE, per germline. The CDR3 sequence is 16 residues long.

V gene TRBV2 combines with J gene TRBJ2-3; 11 positions match TRBD1. CDR1 and CDR2 (germline): SNHLY, FYNNEI. The length of the CDR3 is 15 residues. V trimming: 6 bases; J trimming: 4 bases; junction bases outside the gene matches: 6. The CDR3 DNA sequence: TGTGCCAGCAGGCGAGGGACAGGGGGAGCAGATACGCAGTATTTT. Amino acids: CASRRGTGGADTQYF. The entire variable domain, with the rest obtained from reference TRBV2 and TRBJ2-3, is as follows: EPEVTQTPSHQVTQMGQEVILRCVPISNHLYFYWYRQILGQKVEFLVSFYNNEISEKSEIFDDQFSVERPDGSNFTLKIRSTKLEDSAMYFCASRRGTGGADTQYFGPGTRLTVL.

The genes are TRBV14 and TRBJ2-7, with TRBD2 matching over 7 bases. V dropped 1 base and J dropped 0; count of bases not matched to a gene: 6. The CDR3 is 16 residues long. In germline, CDR1 is SGHDN, CDR2 FVKESK. CDR3 in amino acids: CASSQAGTTGSYEQYF. In DNA, the CDR3 is TGTGCCAGCAGCCAAGCCGGGACTACGGGCTCCTACGAGCAGTACTTC.

About this clone: Other DNA sequences in the same sample also yield this CDR3. The genes are TRBV6-5 and TRBJ1-1; D remains unclear. CDR3 length: 11 residues. V dropped 5 bases and J dropped 5 bases, with 6 bases sitting between them. Germline assignment: CDR1 MNHEY and CDR2 SVGAGI. The CDR3 DNA sequence: TGTGCCAGCAGTCGAGGAACTGAAGCTTTCTTT. It encodes CASSRGTEAFF.

This rearrangement joins TRBV18 to TRBJ1-5; 8 bases are a match to TRBD1. The CDR3 runs to 17 residues. Germline assignment: CDR1 KGHSH and CDR2 LQKENI. Germline trimming cut 2 bases from V and 7 bases from J; bases unmatched to any gene: 13. The CDR3 loop is CASSPAGGAVLAQPQHF. CDR3 DNA sequence: TGTGCCAGCTCACCAGCAGGGGGCGCGGTTCTCGCGCAGCCCCAGCATTTT.

The gene calls are TRBV6-5 and TRBJ2-4; tentatively, D is TRBD1 (7 bases). Trimming stripped 6 bases from V and 11 bases from J, with 17 bases between. The CDR3 totals 13 residues. Germline V gene data show CDR1 as MNHEY and CDR2 as SVGAGI. Here the CDR3 DNA reads TGTGCCAGCAGGCGTACTCAGGGGGAGGTTCAGTACTTC. As protein: CASRRTQGEVQYF.

The V gene is TRBV7-6, the J gene TRBJ2-7; 8 positions agree with TRBD2. This CDR3 is 14 amino acids long. The germline gives CDR1 SGHVS, CDR2 FNYEAQ. V was clipped by 4 bases and J by 4 bases; unmatched bases: 6. This chain's CDR3 is CASSYTGLEYEQYF. In DNA form, the CDR3 reads TGTGCCAGCAGCTATACGGGACTAGAGTACGAGCAGTACTTC.

The V call is TRBV7-2, the J call TRBJ2-3; D gene ambiguous. V lost 2 bases, J lost 3 bases, and 9 bases lay in between. Germline CDR1 is SGHTA and CDR2 is FQGNSA. CDR3 length: 14 residues. In nucleotides, the CDR3 is TGTGCCAGCAGCTTAATAATTCTGACAGATACGCAGTATTTT. Translated, it gives CASSLIILTDTQYF.

This chain links TRBV18 with TRBJ2-5; 12 nucleotides match TRBD2. With V trimmed by 10 bases and J by 4 bases, 7 bases remained unmatched. Germline V gene lookup returns CDR1 KGHSH and CDR2 LQKENI. The CDR3 length is 14 residues. CDR3 sequence (DNA): TGTGCCACCCGGACTAGCGGGGTCGGAGAGACCCAGTACTTC. Its protein is CATRTSGVGETQYF.

The chain combines TRBV30 with TRBJ2-1; TRBD1 agrees at 10 bases. Germline V gene sequence: CDR1 GTSNPN, CDR2 SVGIG (reference sequence). The CDR3 spans 15 residues. Losses at the gene ends were 0 bases for V and 9 bases for J; bases not matched to a gene: 8. CDR3 region: CAWSVKTGGFIEQFF. CDR3 DNA: TGTGCCTGGAGTGTGAAGACAGGGGGCTTTATTGAGCAGTTCTTC.

This chain links TRBV27 with TRBJ2-7, with TRBD1 matching 9 bases. CDR1 and CDR2 from the germline V gene are MNHEY and SMNVEV (reference sequence). The CDR3 length is 13 residues. Trimming at V came to 6 bases and at J to 4 bases, leaving 4 bases not matched to a gene. The CDR3 loop reads CASRAGQGYEQYF. Here the CDR3 DNA reads TGTGCCAGCAGGGCGGGACAGGGATACGAGCAGTACTTC.

The chain employs TRBV5-1 and TRBJ1-2, with D possibly matching TRBD1 (6 bases). Germline V CDR1 and CDR2: SGHRS, YFSETQ. The CDR3 length is 15 residues. Trimming left V 0 bases short and J 6 bases short, with 15 bases between. This CDR3 reads CASSLGQEAPHGYTF. The CDR3 DNA sequence: TGCGCCAGCAGCTTGGGACAGGAAGCCCCCCATGGCTACACCTTC.

The chain couples TRBV10-2 to TRBJ1-6; D is ambiguous. Trimming took off 6 bases at V and 0 bases at J, with 15 bases between the two ends. From germline, CDR1 is WSHSY and CDR2 SAAADI. This CDR3 spans 17 amino acids. CDR3 nucleotides: TGCGCCAGCAGAGATTCGGGTGCGAGCTCCTATAATTCACCCCTCCACTTT. Its protein product is CASRDSGASSYNSPLHF.

This rearrangement joins TRBV4-1 to TRBJ2-7; tentatively, D is TRBD1 or TRBD2 (6 bases each). V was trimmed by 0 bases and J by 9 bases, leaving 18 bases between them. The CDR3 totals 15 residues. CDR1 MGHRA and CDR2 YSYEKL come from the germline V gene. This CDR3 is CASSQDTGAPSRQYF. The CDR3 DNA follows: TGCGCCAGCAGCCAAGATACGGGGGCCCCCTCTCGGCAGTACTTC.

In this sample, this clone turned up a few times. This chain joins TRBV30 and TRBJ2-7, with D maybe TRBD2 (6 bases). Between the trimmed V and J ends, which lost 2 bases and 4 bases, there was a span of 15 bases. The CDR3 sequence is 14 residues long. CDR1 and CDR2 from the germline V gene are GTSNPN and SVGIG (reference sequence). CDR3 amino acids: CAWSNGGYPYEQYF. The CDR3 DNA reads TGTGCCTGGAGTAATGGAGGGTATCCATACGAGCAGTACTTC.

This clone was seen a single time. The CDR3 region is CASSRPGTSGGNEQFF. Here the CDR3 DNA reads TGTGCCAGCTCTCGCCCCGGGACTAGCGGCGGCAATGAGCAGTTCTTC. The chain links TRBV18 to TRBJ2-1, with 11 bases aligning to TRBD2. V was pared by 6 bases and J by 6 bases, with 10 bases of the junction left unmatched. Germline lookup yields CDR1 KGHSH and CDR2 LQKENI. The CDR3 has 16 residues.

This rearrangement joins TRBV5-4 to TRBJ1-4; D is uncertain. Trimming removed 2 bases from V and 7 bases from J, with 9 bases in between. Germline V gives CDR1 SGHNT, CDR2 YYREEE (reference sequence). The CDR3 has 13 residues. The DNA of the CDR3 is TGTGCCAGCAGCTTCTCTGGGGTTGAAAAACTGTTTTTT. Its protein is CASSFSGVEKLFF.

The chain uses TRBV25-1 and TRBJ2-7; 15 bases agree with TRBD2. Trimming removed 5 bases from V and 3 bases from J; junction bases left unmatched: 11. Germline CDR1 is MGHDK and CDR2 is SYGVNS. The CDR3 has 18 amino acids. The CDR3 nucleotides are TGTGCCAGCAGTTCCTCACCGGGACTAGCGGGAGGCGGCTACGAGCAGTACTTC. Protein sequence: CASSSSPGLAGGGYEQYF.

This clone was detected only a few times. The chain links TRBV25-1 to TRBJ2-7; possibly TRBD1 for D (5 bases). The V end was cut by 4 bases, the J end by 7 bases, with 20 bases between. Germline loops: CDR1 MGHDK, CDR2 SYGVNS. The CDR3 contains 15 residues. The CDR3 nucleotides read TGTGCCAGCAGTGTCAGACAGCTGGGAAAAGGGGAGCAGTACTTC. It translates to CASSVRQLGKGEQYF.

The chain is built from TRBV27 and TRBJ2-7; TRBD2 matches at 12 bases. The CDR3 extends over 14 amino acids. Trimming took 10 bases from V and 3 from J; bases not matched to a gene: 7. CDR1 is MNHEY, CDR2 SMNVEV, per germline (reference sequence). CDR3 sequence: CATATGLAGYEQYF. The CDR3 DNA is TGTGCCACCGCTACGGGACTAGCGGGCTACGAGCAGTACTTC.

V usage is TRBV6-5 and J usage is TRBJ2-2; 7 bases map to TRBD2. The germline V gene encodes CDR1 MNHEY and CDR2 SVGAGI. This CDR3 spans 15 amino acids. V trimming: 8 bases; J trimming: 1 base; junction bases outside the gene matches: 7. This CDR3 reads CASGWLAVNTGELFF. CDR3 in DNA: TGTGCCAGCGGCTGGCTAGCGGTGAACACCGGGGAGCTGTTTTTT.